The 20 T cell receptor beta chains below were found in one sample sequenced in a study of blood T cell repertoires in COVID-19. Here immunoSEQ multiplex PCR was the method, and the copy in TCRdb shows in-frame clones only, minus some. This sample has approximately 300,000 clones, with roughly 86% found just once. The sequencing sample was made of peripheral blood. Receptors originate from a woman in her thirties with COVID-19, enrolled during active disease.

CDR3 nucleotide sequence: TGTGCCAGTAGTCCATACCCGGTTGGAGTTGGTGGCTACACCTTC. Translated: CASSPYPVGVGGYTF. The chain joins TRBV19 to TRBJ1-2; D gene unclear. Looked up from germline, CDR1 is LNHDA and CDR2 is SQIVND (reference sequence). Trimming pared 5 bases from V and 7 bases from J, leaving 20 bases between. CDR3 length: 15 amino acids.

The V call is TRBV7-8, the J call TRBJ2-5; 7 bases map to TRBD2. Trimming cost V 1 base and J 2 bases; bases outside gene matches: 10. Germline V gene data show CDR1 as SGHVS and CDR2 as FQNEAQ. CDR3 length: 17 amino acids. In nucleotides, the CDR3 is TGTGCCAGCAGCTTAGTAGGGTACCCTAGCGGACAAGAGACCCAGTACTTC. Its protein is CASSLVGYPSGQETQYF. Complete variable domain (other parts from reference TRBV7-8 and TRBJ2-5): GAGVSQSPRYKVAKRGQDVALRCDPISGHVSLFWYQQALGQGPEFLTYFQNEAQLDKSGLPSDRFFAERPEGSVSTLKIQRTQQEDSAVYLCASSLVGYPSGQETQYFGPGTRLLVL.

In this sample, this clone turned up a few times. V usage is TRBV5-6 and J usage is TRBJ1-2; D is unclear. V dropped 1 base and J dropped 7 bases, with 17 bases sitting between them. The CDR3 is 15 amino acids. CDR1 SGHDT and CDR2 YYEEEE come from the germline V gene. The CDR3 loop is CASSLLGWQEAGYTF. The CDR3 region has the DNA TGTGCCAGCAGCTTGTTGGGTTGGCAGGAGGCTGGCTACACCTTC. Filled out from reference TRBV5-6 and TRBJ1-2, the complete variable domain reads DAGVTQSPTHLIKTRGQQVTLRCSPKSGHDTVSWYQQALGQGPQFIFQYYEEEERQRGNFPDRFSGHQFPNYSSELNVNALLLGDSALYLCASSLLGWQEAGYTFGSGTRLTVV.

The V gene is TRBV6-6, the J gene TRBJ1-5; D gene unclear. The CDR3 covers 15 residues. V lost 5 bases, J lost 0 bases, and 11 bases lay in between. Germline CDR1 and CDR2: MNHNY and SVGAGI (reference sequence). Written as DNA, the CDR3 is TGTGCCAGCAGTCCGAGTGCCTATAGCAATCAGCCCCAGCATTTT. It specifies CASSPSAYSNQPQHF.

The chain links TRBV7-9 to TRBJ2-5, with D maybe TRBD2 (6 bases). Trimming shortened V by 3 bases and J by 1 base, and 9 bases separated the two germline ends. The CDR3 spans 14 residues. Germline CDR1 SEHNR, CDR2 FQNEAQ (reference sequence). CDR3 in amino acids: CASSFLGGQETQYF. The CDR3 region has the DNA TGTGCCAGCAGCTTTCTGGGGGGCCAAGAGACCCAGTACTTC.

CDR3 residues: CANRWGEDSPLHF. CDR3 coding DNA: TGTGCCAATCGATGGGGAGAGGATTCACCCCTCCACTTT. The rearrangement uses TRBV2 and TRBJ1-6; no reliable D call. The length of the CDR3 is 13 residues. CDR1 is SNHLY, CDR2 FYNNEI, per germline. V was shortened by 10 bases and J by 8 bases, with 15 bases between the two germline ends.

This clone showed up just a few times. The CDR3 is CASSQGWGNTIYF. CDR3 bases: TGTGCCAGCAGCCAGGGTTGGGGAAACACCATATATTTT. V usage is TRBV5-8 and J usage is TRBJ1-3; the D gene is possibly TRBD1 (5 bases). The CDR3 contains 13 residues. Per germline, CDR1 SGHTS and CDR2 YDEGEE. V was clipped by 4 bases and J by 4 bases, with 9 bases between them. Looking up the rest from reference TRBV5-8 and TRBJ1-3 gives the full variable domain: EAGVTQSPTHLIKTRGQQATLRCSPISGHTSVYWYQQALGLGLQFLLWYDEGEERNRGNFPPRFSGRQFPNYSSELNVNALELEDSALYLCASSQGWGNTIYFGEGSWLTVV.

The chain couples TRBV18 to TRBJ1-1; D call uncertain. Deletions cut 6 bases from V and 6 bases from J, with 8 bases between. This CDR3 region has 11 residues. Germline V gene lookup returns CDR1 KGHSH and CDR2 LQKENI. CDR3 sequence (DNA): TGTGCCAGCTCGTCGGAGTCTGAAGCTTTCTTT. Its protein product is CASSSESEAFF.

The chain combines TRBV28 with TRBJ1-3; a possible D gene is TRBD1 (6 bases). V was shortened by 6 bases and J by 7 bases, with 22 bases between the two germline ends. The V gene's germline CDR1 is MDHEN and CDR2 SYDVKM. There are 16 residues in the CDR3. CDR3 coding DNA: TGTGCCAGCAGCTATTCCACCAGGCCTCAGGGGAACACCATATATTTT. Translated, it gives CASSYSTRPQGNTIYF.

The V and J genes are TRBV6-1 and TRBJ2-7, with D possibly matching TRBD1 (6 bases). CDR1 and CDR2 (germline): MNHNS, SASEGT. This CDR3 is 13 amino acids long. Trimming shortened V by 6 bases and J by 3 bases, and 12 bases separated the two germline ends. CDR3 bases: TGTGCCAGCAGGGAGACAGGAAACTACGAGCAGTACGTC. Amino acids: CASRETGNYEQYV.

This clone was detected a few times. The chain recombines TRBV29-1 with TRBJ2-1; the match to TRBD1 covers 7 bases. The CDR3 spans 16 residues. J was trimmed by 0 bases and V by 2 bases; bases with no gene match: 7. The germline CDR1 and CDR2 sequences are SQVTM and ANQGSEA. The CDR3 DNA reads as TGCAGCGTTGAATGGCAGGGGGTAAGCTCCTACAATGAGCAGTTCTTC. Its protein is CSVEWQGVSSYNEQFF.

The chain has TRBV19 and TRBJ1-3, with D hard to call. The CDR3 totals 14 residues. CDR1 LNHDA and CDR2 SQIVND come from the germline V gene (reference sequence). The ends were cut back, 7 bases at V and 0 bases at J, with 10 bases in the middle. The CDR3 nucleotides read TGTGCCAGTACCCGACGACACTCTGGAAACACCATATATTTT. Its protein is CASTRRHSGNTIYF.

The genes are TRBV7-8 and TRBJ1-2, with 10 bases matching TRBD1. With 5 bases clipped from V and 3 bases from J, the junction kept 3 bases outside the gene matches. Germline V lookup: CDR1 SGHVS, CDR2 FQNEAQ. CDR3 length equals 14 residues. CDR3 coding DNA: TGTGCCAGCAGCCCCGGGACAGGGGACTATGGCTACACCTTC. Amino acids: CASSPGTGDYGYTF.

This sequence joins TRBV5-1 and TRBJ2-3; 9 nucleotides align to TRBD1. After removal of 6 bases from V and 6 bases from J, the junction contained 5 bases not matched to a gene. This CDR3 spans 13 amino acids. The germline V gene has CDR1 SGHRS and CDR2 YFSETQ. The CDR3 reads CASTGQGEDTQYF. Here the CDR3 DNA reads TGCGCCAGCACGGGACAGGGAGAGGATACGCAGTATTTT.

This clone showed up just once. This sequence joins TRBV9 and TRBJ1-1, with D possibly matching TRBD1 (6 bases). V lost 0 bases to trimming and J lost 8 bases, with 14 bases between them. CDR1 is SGDLS, CDR2 YYNGEE, per germline. This CDR3 is built from 14 residues. CDR3 amino acids: CASSVDPAGTEAFF. In DNA form, the CDR3 reads TGTGCCAGCAGCGTAGACCCCGCCGGGACAGAAGCTTTCTTT.

The V and J genes are TRBV19 and TRBJ1-1; 7 bases map to TRBD1. This CDR3 is 14 amino acids long. With 5 bases clipped from V and 0 bases from J, the junction kept 3 bases outside the gene matches. The germline CDR1 and CDR2 sequences are LNHDA and SQIVND (reference sequence). As DNA, the CDR3 is TGTGCCAGTAGTGGGGGACAGCTGAACACTGAAGCTTTCTTT. Its translation is CASSGGQLNTEAFF.

The rearrangement uses TRBV5-4 and TRBJ2-3; D gene uncertain. The CDR3 contains 13 residues. Germline CDR1 reads SGHNT; CDR2 reads YYREEE (reference sequence). V lost 5 bases and J lost 2, with 9 bases in between. The CDR3 DNA reads as TGTGCCAGCAGTGGCCCAGACACAGATACGCAGTATTTT. As protein: CASSGPDTDTQYF.

V is TRBV18 and J is TRBJ1-4; TRBD1 aligns across 8 bases. The CDR3 sequence is 17 residues long. V dropped 9 bases and J dropped 1; count of bases not matched to a gene: 13. Germline assignment: CDR1 KGHSH and CDR2 LQKENI. CDR3 nucleotides: TGTGCCAGTGGGGCCGAAAGACAGGGGATAACTAATGAAAAACTGTTTTTT. Translated, it gives CASGAERQGITNEKLFF.

The chain combines TRBV28 with TRBJ2-3, with 16 bases fitting TRBD2. V shed 3 bases, J shed 1 base, and the junction held 7 bases outside the gene matches. Germline CDR1 and CDR2: MDHEN and SYDVKM. The CDR3 length is 19 residues. In nucleotides, the CDR3 is TGTGCCAGCAGTTTCCTTTACGGGACTAGCGGGGGGGGCACAGATACGCAGTATTTT. It yields the protein CASSFLYGTSGGGTDTQYF.

The chain combines TRBV19 with TRBJ2-2, with a tentative D call TRBD1 (5 bases). The CDR3 length is 13 residues. V was pared by 5 bases and J by 7 bases, with 11 bases between. CDR1 LNHDA and CDR2 SQIVND come from the germline V gene (reference sequence). CDR3 nucleotides: TGTGCCAGTAGTGCGCGCAGGGACGGGGAGCTGTTTTTT. Residues: CASSARRDGELFF.